One sample yielded the 32 T cell receptor beta chains listed below, sequenced in a study of long-term antiretroviral therapy in people with HIV. The libraries were made with immunoSEQ v3.0 at survey level. Clones were read by immunoSEQ multiplex PCR, and TCRdb kept only the in-frame ones, dropping some. The data show around 30,000 clones, around 85% seen once. Specimen: unsorted PBMCs, collected 3 years after starting antiretroviral therapy. The receptors here all came from a man aged 35 to 55 with HIV.

CDR3: CASSYSPAQPQHF. Here the CDR3 DNA reads TGTGCCAGCAGTTACTCGCCGGCTCAGCCCCAGCATTTT. This rearrangement joins TRBV6-5 to TRBJ1-5; no firm D call. Germline CDR1 reads MNHEY; CDR2 reads SVGAGI. Trimming stripped 0 bases from V and 6 bases from J, with 6 bases between. The CDR3 contains 13 residues.

V usage is TRBV5-1 and J usage is TRBJ2-5; D call uncertain. Trimming cost V 4 bases and J 4 bases, with 14 bases left between them. The germline CDR1 and CDR2 sequences are SGHRS and YFSETQ. This CDR3 is 14 amino acids long. The CDR3 reads CASSSVVDGETQYF. The DNA for the CDR3 is TGCGCCAGCAGCAGTGTAGTGGACGGAGAGACCCAGTACTTC. The full variable domain, in which reference TRBV5-1 and TRBJ2-5 provide the parts outside the CDR3, is KAGVTQTPRYLIKTRGQQVTLSCSPISGHRSVSWYQQTPGQGLQFLFEYFSETQRNKGNFPGRFSGRQFSNSRSEMNVSTLELGDSALYLCASSSVVDGETQYFGPGTRLLVL.

The chain employs TRBV5-5 and TRBJ1-4; 8 bases align to TRBD1. Germline V gene lookup returns CDR1 SGHKS and CDR2 YYEKEE (reference sequence). This CDR3 has 15 residues. The V and J ends lost 0 bases and 6 bases, in that order; junction bases with no gene match: 4. CDR3 nucleotide sequence: TGTGCCAGCAGCTTGGTTCCACAGGGGGATGAAAAACTGTTTTTT. Protein: CASSLVPQGDEKLFF.

V gene TRBV10-1 combines with J gene TRBJ2-3; D uncertain. The germline gives CDR1 WNHNN, CDR2 SYGVQD (reference sequence). This CDR3 contains 14 residues. V was clipped by 3 bases and J by 2 bases, with 9 bases between them. The CDR3: CASSESRTTDTQYF. For the CDR3, the DNA is TGCGCCAGCAGTGAAAGCAGGACCACAGATACGCAGTATTTT.

The genes are TRBV5-8 and TRBJ1-3; D unclear. Trimming removed 0 bases at V and 0 bases at J, with 7 bases between. The CDR3 totals 15 residues. Germline CDR1 and CDR2: SGHTS and YDEGEE. The CDR3 reads CASSLEPLSGNTIYF. CDR3 sequence (DNA): TGTGCCAGCAGCTTGGAACCGCTCTCTGGAAACACCATATATTTT. The whole variable domain, filled in from reference TRBV5-8 and TRBJ1-3, reads EAGVTQSPTHLIKTRGQQATLRCSPISGHTSVYWYQQALGLGLQFLLWYDEGEERNRGNFPPRFSGRQFPNYSSELNVNALELEDSALYLCASSLEPLSGNTIYFGEGSWLTVV.

V gene TRBV27 combines with J gene TRBJ1-1; 7 bases align to TRBD1. The CDR3 is 15 amino acids. V gave up 5 bases and J gave up 2 bases; unmatched junction bases: 8. CDR1 and CDR2 from the germline V gene are MNHEY and SMNVEV (reference sequence). The CDR3, as DNA: TGTGCCAGCAGTCTAAAGACAGGGTCCAACACTGAAGCTTTCTTT. This sequence encodes CASSLKTGSNTEAFF.

This chain uses TRBV11-2 with TRBJ2-7; D is perhaps TRBD1 or TRBD2 (6 bases each). Trimming shortened V by 5 bases and J by 3 bases, and 20 bases separated the two germline ends. The CDR3 consists of 16 residues. Germline V gene lookup returns CDR1 SGHAT and CDR2 FQNNGV. CDR3 nucleotide sequence: TGTGCCAGCAGCCCATTAGGAGGGGGGCACTACTACGAGCAGTACTTC. Translating gives CASSPLGGGHYYEQYF.

The sample holds a few counts of this clone. The V call is TRBV10-2, the J call TRBJ2-1; possible D gene TRBD2, 6 bases. Germline V gene lookup returns CDR1 WSHSY and CDR2 SAAADI. V was cut by 4 bases and J by 0 bases, with 10 bases left in between. This CDR3 comprises 15 residues. In DNA, the CDR3 is TGCGCCAGCAGTGCCGGGACTCCCTCCTACAATGAGCAGTTCTTC. Protein product: CASSAGTPSYNEQFF.

CDR3 sequence (DNA): TGCAGCGTTCGGGGACCCCGCACCGGGGAGCTGTTTTTT. The encoded protein is CSVRGPRTGELFF. The J gene is TRBJ2-2, the V gene TRBV29-1; D possibly uses TRBD1 or TRBD2 (5 bases each). Germline assignment: CDR1 SQVTM and CDR2 ANQGSEA. CDR3 length: 13 residues. The ends were cut back, 5 bases at V and 4 bases at J, with 11 bases in the middle.

The sample holds a few counts of this clone. This chain connects TRBV30 to TRBJ1-2; D might be TRBD1 (5 bases). The germline V gene encodes CDR1 GTSNPN and CDR2 SVGIG (reference sequence). The CDR3 runs to 14 residues. V lost 3 bases, J lost 5 bases, and 16 bases lay in between. The CDR3, as DNA: TGTGCCTGGAGCGTGGCGGGGGACGGGTATGGCTACACCTTC. It translates to CAWSVAGDGYGYTF. Complete variable domain (other parts from reference TRBV30 and TRBJ1-2): SQTIHQWPATLVQPVGSPLSLECTVEGTSNPNLYWYRQAAGRGLQLLFYSVGIGQISSEVPQNLSASRPQDRQFILSSKKLLLSDSGFYLCAWSVAGDGYGYTFGSGTRLTVV.

This clone was counted a single time. The chain carries TRBV5-1 and TRBJ2-2, with 8 positions matching TRBD1. Looked up from germline, CDR1 is SGHRS and CDR2 is YFSETQ. This CDR3 has 18 amino acids. J gave up 1 base and V 3 bases, and 11 bases lay outside the gene matches. CDR3 bases: TGCGCCAGCAGCTATAACACCGGGACAGGCAGGAACACCGGGGAGCTGTTTTTT. It specifies CASSYNTGTGRNTGELFF.

This clone has a handful of counts. The V and J genes are TRBV19 and TRBJ1-4; D remains unclear. This CDR3 is built from 15 residues. Germline V gene sequence: CDR1 LNHDA, CDR2 SQIVND (reference sequence). Trimming pared 6 bases from V and 14 bases from J, leaving 25 bases between. CDR3: CASSDRVAPSELLFF. As DNA, the CDR3 is TGTGCCAGTAGCGACCGTGTGGCGCCTTCTGAATTGCTGTTTTTT.

The V gene is TRBV4-1, the J gene TRBJ1-1, with D perhaps matching TRBD1 (5 bases). Trimming shortened V by 0 bases and J by 0 bases, and 14 bases separated the two germline ends. The CDR3 totals 17 residues. Germline CDR1 reads MGHRA; CDR2 reads YSYEKL. CDR3 bases: TGCGCCAGCAGCCAAGATCCCCGACAGACCCTGAACACTGAAGCTTTCTTT. Translation gives CASSQDPRQTLNTEAFF.

This chain connects TRBV18 to TRBJ2-7; TRBD2 might be the D (5 bases). The germline V gene has CDR1 KGHSH and CDR2 LQKENI. Trimming shortened V by 3 bases and J by 0 bases, and 12 bases separated the two germline ends. This CDR3 has 15 amino acids. The chain's CDR3 is CASSPTPGSSYEQYF. For the CDR3, the DNA is TGTGCCAGCTCACCGACGCCGGGGTCCTCCTACGAGCAGTACTTC.

The chain links TRBV10-3 to TRBJ2-1, with D unclear. The germline V and J ends were trimmed by 3 bases and 2 bases, with 14 bases remaining between them. CDR1 and CDR2 from the germline V gene are ENHRY and SYGVKD. The CDR3 runs 16 residues. The CDR3 DNA sequence: TGTGCCATCAGTGATGTAGAGAATCCGGCCTACAATGAGCAGTTCTTC. This gives the protein CAISDVENPAYNEQFF.

V usage is TRBV2 and J usage is TRBJ2-5, with 10 bases aligning to TRBD2. CDR1 is SNHLY, CDR2 FYNNEI, per germline. The junction had 1 base not matched to a gene; V was cut back by 6 bases and J by 0 bases. CDR3 length equals 14 residues. For the CDR3, the DNA is TGTGCCAGCAGAACTAGCGGGAACCAAGAGACCCAGTACTTC. It yields the protein CASRTSGNQETQYF.

The chain's CDR3 is CASSRTSGSYNEQFF. CDR3 in DNA: TGTGCCAGCAGCCGGACTAGCGGCTCCTACAATGAGCAGTTCTTC. The chain joins TRBV6-5 to TRBJ2-1; 10 positions agree with TRBD2. The ends lost 6 bases at V and 0 bases at J; junction bases unmatched: 2. The CDR3 runs 15 residues. Germline loops: CDR1 MNHEY, CDR2 SVGAGI.

The chain uses TRBV6-5 and TRBJ2-2; no clear D gene. The CDR3 loop spans 15 amino acids. The germline V and J ends were trimmed by 5 bases and 3 bases, with 13 bases remaining between them. The V gene's germline CDR1 is MNHEY and CDR2 SVGAGI. This chain's CDR3 is CASSPIRPDTGELFF. The DNA for the CDR3 is TGTGCCAGCAGTCCCATTAGGCCAGACACCGGGGAGCTGTTTTTT.

The rearrangement links TRBV19 to TRBJ2-3, with a possible D match to TRBD1 (6 bases). The V and J ends lost 4 bases and 0 bases respectively, with 14 bases between them. This CDR3 is built from 16 residues. CDR1 and CDR2 (germline): LNHDA, SQIVND (reference sequence). CDR3 DNA: TGTGCCAGTAGTACGACAGGCAGGGTTAGCACAGATACGCAGTATTTT. Encoded protein: CASSTTGRVSTDTQYF. Filled out from reference TRBV19 and TRBJ2-3, the complete variable domain reads DGGITQSPKYLFRKEGQNVTLSCEQNLNHDAMYWYRQDPGQGLRLIYYSQIVNDFQKGDIAEGYSVSREKKESFPLTVTSAQKNPTAFYLCASSTTGRVSTDTQYFGPGTRLTVL.

The rearrangement joins TRBV27 to TRBJ2-7; perhaps D is TRBD1 or TRBD2 (6 bases each). With 6 bases removed from V and 2 bases from J, the gap between germline ends came to 20 bases. CDR3 size: 16 residues. Per germline, CDR1 MNHEY and CDR2 SMNVEV (reference sequence). The CDR3 spells CASSPWRSGEAYEQYF. CDR3 sequence (DNA): TGTGCCAGCAGCCCCTGGCGGTCAGGGGAGGCCTACGAGCAGTACTTC.

The V gene is TRBV5-5, the J gene TRBJ2-7; 9 bases are shared with TRBD1. The germline V gene encodes CDR1 SGHKS and CDR2 YYEKEE (reference sequence). The trim removed 4 bases at V and 2 bases at J, leaving 7 bases unmatched. CDR3 length equals 15 residues. In DNA, the CDR3 is TGTGCCAGCAGCCCCCGGGACAGGGAAACCTACGAGCAGTACTTC. Its translation is CASSPRDRETYEQYF.

The chain carries TRBV27 and TRBJ1-1; D unclear. CDR1 MNHEY and CDR2 SMNVEV come from the germline V gene (reference sequence). The CDR3 consists of 14 residues. V was shortened by 4 bases and J by 2 bases, with 11 bases between the two germline ends. CDR3 amino acids: CASSYMQSNTEAFF. The CDR3 DNA follows: TGTGCCAGCAGTTATATGCAGAGTAACACTGAAGCTTTCTTT.

This chain links TRBV18 with TRBJ2-5; TRBD2 is a possible D gene (5 bases). Trimming left V 3 bases short and J 1 base short, with 9 bases between. Germline V lookup: CDR1 KGHSH, CDR2 LQKENI. CDR3 size: 14 residues. The CDR3 here is CASSPSDFQETQYF. In DNA, the CDR3 is TGTGCCAGCTCACCCTCGGACTTCCAAGAGACCCAGTACTTC.

This clone was counted between two and nine times. This chain connects TRBV2 to TRBJ2-3, with 14 positions matching TRBD2. V lost 2 bases to trimming and J lost 6 bases; unmatched junction nucleotides: 4. The CDR3 is 16 residues long. Germline CDR1 is SNHLY and CDR2 is FYNNEI. The CDR3 sequence is CASSERLAGGFDTQYF. CDR3 DNA sequence: TGTGCCAGCAGTGAACGACTAGCGGGGGGGTTCGATACGCAGTATTTT. The variable domain in full, with the rest retrieved from reference TRBV2 and TRBJ2-3, is EPEVTQTPSHQVTQMGQEVILRCVPISNHLYFYWYRQILGQKVEFLVSFYNNEISEKSEIFDDQFSVERPDGSNFTLKIRSTKLEDSAMYFCASSERLAGGFDTQYFGPGTRLTVL.

This sequence joins TRBV5-6 and TRBJ1-1, with D tentatively TRBD1 (6 bases). The CDR3 length is 15 residues. V lost 0 bases to trimming and J lost 0 bases, with 9 bases between them. CDR1 is SGHDT and CDR2 is YYEEEE in the germline V gene. The CDR3 region is CASSLGGGLNTEAFF. The CDR3 nucleotides are TGTGCCAGCAGCTTGGGCGGGGGCTTGAACACTGAAGCTTTCTTT.

The chain recombines TRBV5-6 with TRBJ2-1; D is uncertain. Trimming took off 4 bases at V and 1 base at J, with 12 bases between the two ends. Germline V gives CDR1 SGHDT, CDR2 YYEEEE. The CDR3 is made up of 15 amino acids. In DNA, the CDR3 is TGTGCCAGCAGCCTAGGACCGAAGTCCTACAATGAGCAGTTCTTC. Its translation is CASSLGPKSYNEQFF.

J is TRBJ1-4 and V is TRBV18, with D uncertain. CDR3 size: 15 residues. V was shortened by 0 bases and J by 11 bases, with 16 bases between the two germline ends. Germline V lookup: CDR1 KGHSH, CDR2 LQKENI. The CDR3 DNA reads TGTGCCAGCTCACCACCCTTTCCGGGCGAGCGGAAACTGTTTTTT. This translates into CASSPPFPGERKLFF.

The V call is TRBV5-1, the J call TRBJ2-3; the match to TRBD1 covers 7 bases. Germline loops: CDR1 SGHRS, CDR2 YFSETQ. V lost 5 bases to trimming and J lost 2 bases; unmatched junction nucleotides: 5. The CDR3 runs 14 residues. The CDR3 DNA reads as TGCGCCAGCAGGCCGGGACAGACCACAGATACGCAGTATTTT. Protein: CASRPGQTTDTQYF.

The CDR3 protein is CASRGQGLTSGANVLTF. The CDR3 bases are TGTGCCAGCAGGGGACAGGGGCTGACCTCTGGGGCCAACGTCCTGACTTTC. V is TRBV2 and J is TRBJ2-6; 10 bases are a match to TRBD1. Unmatched junction bases numbered 5, after V lost 6 bases and J lost 0 bases. The CDR3 sequence is 17 residues long. The V gene's germline CDR1 is SNHLY and CDR2 FYNNEI.

The CDR3: CASSSDAWDTEAFF. The CDR3 DNA reads as TGTGCCAGCAGCTCAGACGCGTGGGACACTGAAGCTTTCTTT. The V and J genes are TRBV7-9 and TRBJ1-1; no clear D gene. The germline V and J ends were trimmed by 4 bases and 3 bases, with 12 bases remaining between them. This CDR3 has 14 amino acids. Per germline, CDR1 SEHNR and CDR2 FQNEAQ (reference sequence). Variable domain in full (rest from reference TRBV7-9 and TRBJ1-1): DTGVSQNPRHKITKRGQNVTFRCDPISEHNRLYWYRQTLGQGPEFLTYFQNEAQLEKSRLLSDRFSAERPKGSFSTLEIQRTEQGDSAMYLCASSSDAWDTEAFFGQGTRLTVV.

The chain recombines TRBV10-3 with TRBJ2-5; D remains unclear. This CDR3 has 12 amino acids. Per the germline V gene, CDR1 is ENHRY and CDR2 is SYGVKD. The ends were cut back, 3 bases at V and 11 bases at J, with 13 bases in the middle. CDR3 sequence reads: CAISDPGPVQYF. In DNA, the CDR3 is TGTGCCATCAGTGATCCCGGGCCTGTGCAGTACTTC.

This clone has only one observation. The chain links TRBV25-1 to TRBJ2-1; TRBD2 aligns across 9 bases. The germline V gene has CDR1 MGHDK and CDR2 SYGVNS. J lost 0 bases, V lost 8 bases, and 11 bases had no gene match. The CDR3 loop spans 17 amino acids. The CDR3 here is CASQGLAGTSSYNEQFF. The CDR3 coding sequence is TGTGCCAGCCAAGGGCTAGCGGGGACGAGCTCCTACAATGAGCAGTTCTTC.